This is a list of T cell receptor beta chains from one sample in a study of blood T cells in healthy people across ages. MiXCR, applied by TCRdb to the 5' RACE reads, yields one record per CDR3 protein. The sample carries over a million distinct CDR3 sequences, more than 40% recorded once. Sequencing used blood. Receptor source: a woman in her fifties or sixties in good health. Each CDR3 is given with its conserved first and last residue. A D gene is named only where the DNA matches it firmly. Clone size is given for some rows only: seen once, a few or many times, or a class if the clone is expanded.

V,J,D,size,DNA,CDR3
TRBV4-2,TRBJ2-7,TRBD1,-,TGTGCCAGCAGCCATATCGACAGGGACACCTACAATGAGCAGTACTTC,CASSHIDRDTYNEQYF
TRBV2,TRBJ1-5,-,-,TGTGCCAGCAGTGAAGGACAGATACTCAATCAGCCCCAGCATTTT,CASSEGQILNQPQHF
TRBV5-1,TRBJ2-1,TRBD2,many,TGCGCCAGCAGCCGGCCGGGACTAGCGGCGAACAATGAGCAGTTCTTC,CASSRPGLAANNEQFF
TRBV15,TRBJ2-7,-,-,TGTGCCACCAGAACTAAGAAGGGGTACGAGCAGTACTTC,CATRTKKGYEQYF
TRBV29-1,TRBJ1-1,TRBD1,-,TGCAGCGTTGTAGGGGGCAGGACTGAAGCTTTCTTT,CSVVGGRTEAFF
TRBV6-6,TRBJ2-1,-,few,TGTGCCAGCAGTTACAGGTCCTACAATGAGCAGTTCTTC,CASSYRSYNEQFF
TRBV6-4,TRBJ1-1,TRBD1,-,TGTGCCAGCAGTGCCGGGACAGGGGGCTACACTGAAGCTTTCTTT,CASSAGTGGYTEAFF
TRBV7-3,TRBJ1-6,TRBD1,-,TGTGCCAGCAGCCAGGGGACAGGGGACTCACCCCTCCACTTT,CASSQGTGDSPLHF
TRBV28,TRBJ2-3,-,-,TGTGCCAGCAGTTTACTGAAGGCGTATACGCAGTATTTT,CASSLLKAYTQYF
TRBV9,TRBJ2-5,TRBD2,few,TGTGCCAGCAGCGTAGCTGGGCTAGCGGGAGGGCAAGAGACCCAGTACTTC,CASSVAGLAGGQETQYF
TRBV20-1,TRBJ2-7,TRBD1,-,TGCAGTGGAGTGGGGACAGATAGTTACGAGCAGTACTTC,CSGVGTDSYEQYF
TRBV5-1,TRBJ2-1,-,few,TGCGCCAGCAGCTTGGCCCCCCCGTTGGAGCAGTTCTTC,CASSLAPPLEQFF
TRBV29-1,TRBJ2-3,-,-,TGCAGCGTGACCGACAGGATCCCAGATACGCAGTATTTT,CSVTDRIPDTQYF
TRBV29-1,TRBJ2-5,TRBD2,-,TGCAGCGTTGAAGGAGGCGGGAGTAAGGCCCAGTACTTC,CSVEGGGSKAQYF
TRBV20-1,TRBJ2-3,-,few,TGCAGTGCTAGAGACCCTAGTCAGGGAAGGGATACGCAGTATTTT,CSARDPSQGRDTQYF
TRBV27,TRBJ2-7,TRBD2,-,TGTGCCAGCAGCTTGCTAGCGGGAGGAGACGAGCAGTACTTC,CASSLLAGGDEQYF
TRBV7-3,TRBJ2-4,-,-,TGTGCCAGCAGCTTCTTCCTTAACGGAGAGCAGTACTTC,CASSFFLNGEQYF
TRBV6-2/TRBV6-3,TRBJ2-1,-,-,TGTGCCAGCAGTTACCCCTCGGCGCGGCGAGACAATGAGCAGTTCTTC,CASSYPSARRDNEQFF
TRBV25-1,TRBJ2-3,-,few,TGTGCCAGCAGTTCGCCAATTTGGGCCGATACGCAGTATTTT,CASSSPIWADTQYF
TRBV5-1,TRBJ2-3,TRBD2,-,TGCGCCAGCAGGGCGACCGGGACAGGGACTAGCGGGAGTTCGAGAGATACGCAGTATTTT,CASRATGTGTSGSSRDTQYF
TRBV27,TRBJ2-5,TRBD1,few,TGTGCCAGCAGTAGTCGGGACAGGGGTAGGGAGCAGTACTTC,CASSSRDRGREQYF
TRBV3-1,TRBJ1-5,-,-,TGTGCCAGCAGCCAAACAACTACCACAGGAGGGGGTCAGCCCCAGCATTTT,CASSQTTTTGGGQPQHF
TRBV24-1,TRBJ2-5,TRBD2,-,TGTGCCACCAGTGATTTCCGGACTAGCGGGAGCCAAAAAGAGACCCAGTACTTC,CATSDFRTSGSQKETQYF
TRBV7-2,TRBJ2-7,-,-,TGTGCCAGCAGCGCAATCACCCGGGACCACCAATACGAGCAGTACTTC,CASSAITRDHQYEQYF
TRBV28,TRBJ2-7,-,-,TGTGCCAGCAGTTCCCCAAGGGCGGGACAAACCTACGAGCAGTACTTC,CASSSPRAGQTYEQYF
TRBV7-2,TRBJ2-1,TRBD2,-,TGTGCCAGCAGCGAGGGGCTAGCGGGAAGATTCTCCTACAATGAGCAGTTCTTC,CASSEGLAGRFSYNEQFF
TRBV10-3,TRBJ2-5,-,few,TGTGCCATCAGTGAGTTGGGCAGACAAGAGACCCAGTACTTC,CAISELGRQETQYF
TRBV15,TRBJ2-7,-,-,TGTGCCACCAGCAGCCACAGGGTGGGCGAGCAGTACTTC,CATSSHRVGEQYF
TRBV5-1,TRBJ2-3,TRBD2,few,TGCGCCAGCAAACTAGCGGGAGCCACAGATACGCAGTATTTT,CASKLAGATDTQYF
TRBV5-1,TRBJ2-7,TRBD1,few,TGCGCCAGCAGCACCGGACAGGCTACCTACAATGAGCAGTACTTC,CASSTGQATYNEQYF
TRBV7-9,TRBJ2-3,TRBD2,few,TGTGCCAGCAGCTTAGGAGCGGGAGGGCCCGCAGATACGCAGTATTTT,CASSLGAGGPADTQYF
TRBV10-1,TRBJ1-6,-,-,TGCGCCAGCAGTGAGGACCGAGATTATTCACCCCTCCACTTT,CASSEDRDYSPLHF
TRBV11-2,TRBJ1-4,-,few,TGTGCCAGCAGCGCCCCGGGCACTCGGGATGAAAAACTGTTTTTT,CASSAPGTRDEKLFF
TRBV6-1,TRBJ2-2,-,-,TGTGCCAGCAGCATAGGCAGGGCGAACACCGGGGAGCTGTTTTTT,CASSIGRANTGELFF
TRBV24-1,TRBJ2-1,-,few,TGTGCCTCCTCCCCCGGGACTTATCGGGGTGAGCAGTTCTTC,CASSPGTYRGEQFF
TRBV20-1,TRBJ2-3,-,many,TGCAGTGCTAGTCAGCTCTACACAGATACGCAGTATTTT,CSASQLYTDTQYF
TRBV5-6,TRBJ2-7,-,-,TGTGCCAGCAGCTCTAAGGGACGGTCCTTCTACGAGCAGTACTTC,CASSSKGRSFYEQYF
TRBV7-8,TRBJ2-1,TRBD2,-,TGTGCCAGCAGCTTAGGGACTAGCGGGGTCTCCTACAATGAGCAGTTCTTC,CASSLGTSGVSYNEQFF